These 5 T cell receptor beta chains were all obtained from the same sample, sequenced in a study of CD8 T cells in ankylosing spondylitis. Overall study results and limits: Ankylosing spondylitis blood appeared to be characterized by a TCR beta motif of 8 or 9 highly homologous variants.

The antigens for these receptors are not known. TCRdb called the 5' RACE reads again in MiXCR, with one record for every CDR3 protein. Of over 450,000 distinct CDR3 sequences detected, about 12% appear once; the ten largest clones hold 6.5% to 7%. What was sequenced was blood, either unsorted or a sorted T cell fraction (not recorded which). Receptor source: a male donor with ankylosing spondylitis.

This clonotype has more than one count but fewer than ten. The rearrangement joins TRBV20-1 to TRBJ2-5; 7 bases map to TRBD1. The germline gives CDR1 DFQATT, CDR2 SNEGSKA (reference sequence). The CDR3 has 14 residues. The V segment lost 3 bases and the J segment 1 base; nucleotides outside the gene matches: 5. The DNA for the CDR3 is TGCAGTGCTAGCTTCTGGACAGGCCAAGAGACCCAGTACTTC. Its protein product is CSASFWTGQETQYF.

This clonotype was detected many times. The rearrangement uses TRBV12-3 or TRBV12-4 and TRBJ2-3, with 9 bases identical to TRBD2. The length of the CDR3 is 16 residues. After removal of 7 bases from V and 5 bases from J, the junction contained 13 bases not matched to a gene. The CDR3 bases are TGTGCCAGCACCTACGGGGGGGTAGCGGGAGAAGATACGCAGTATTTT. Translating it yields CASTYGGVAGEDTQYF.

The table lists this clonotype with a few counts. The gene calls are TRBV27 and TRBJ2-1; 9 nucleotides agree with TRBD2. The CDR3 totals 16 residues. With V trimmed by 5 bases and J by 0 bases, 5 bases remained unmatched. Germline-derived CDR1 and CDR2 are MNHEY and SMNVEV (reference sequence). The CDR3 spells CASSPSGTYSYNEQFF. CDR3 nucleotide sequence: TGTGCCAGCAGTCCTAGCGGGACATACTCCTACAATGAGCAGTTCTTC.

This clonotype came up once. The chain joins TRBV6-6 to TRBJ1-1; no reliable D call. The CDR3 extends over 12 amino acids. V was trimmed by 8 bases and J by 0 bases, leaving 7 bases between them. CDR1 and CDR2 from the germline V gene are MNHNY and SVGAGI (reference sequence). As DNA, the CDR3 is TGTGCCAGCGGATTGATGAACACTGAAGCTTTCTTT. Translation: CASGLMNTEAFF.

This clonotype was seen at least ten times. V usage is TRBV28 and J usage is TRBJ2-7; D perhaps matches TRBD2 (6 bases). V was clipped by 5 bases and J by 5 bases, with 13 bases between them. The CDR3 length is 13 residues. Germline values: CDR1 MDHEN, CDR2 SYDVKM. The CDR3 DNA follows: TGTGCCAGCAGTCCCCCCGGGGGTCACGAGCAGTACTTC. Amino acid sequence: CASSPPGGHEQYF. The full variable domain, its missing parts supplied by reference TRBV28 and TRBJ2-7, is DVKVTQSSRYLVKRTGEKVFLECVQDMDHENMFWYRQDPGLGLRLIYFSYDVKMKEKGDIPEGYSVSREKKERFSLILESASTNQTSMYLCASSPPGGHEQYFGPGTRLTVT.